Listed below are T cell receptor beta chains from one sample, sequenced in a study of cytomegalovirus exposure and HLA in healthy donors. Generated by immunoSEQ multiplex PCR, the TCRdb table keeps only in-frame clones and is missing some. The sample contains over 150,000 clones, roughly 71% of which appear only once. Source material: PBMCs. The receptors stem from a male donor in good health and CMV-seropositive. CDR3s include the opening cysteine and the closing phenylalanine or tryptophan. A D gene is named only where the DNA matches it firmly. For some rows the clone size is stated as once, few or many, or as a class when expanded; others skip it.

J gene: TRBJ1-2; clone size: NA; D gene: NA; V gene: TRBV20-1; CDR3 protein: CSAAPGVGYTF; CDR3 DNA: TGCAGTGCGGCCCCGGGGGTAGGCTACACCTTC
J gene: TRBJ2-7; clone size: NA; D gene: NA; V gene: TRBV11-3; CDR3 protein: CASSLDGVGGEQYF; CDR3 DNA: TGTGCCAGCAGCTTAGATGGAGTGGGGGGCGAGCAGTACTTC
J gene: TRBJ1-1; clone size: NA; D gene: TRBD1; V gene: TRBV5-1; CDR3 protein: CASRGQGAKGTEAFF; CDR3 DNA: TGCGCCAGCAGGGGACAGGGGGCGAAGGGCACTGAAGCTTTCTTT
J gene: TRBJ2-5; clone size: NA; D gene: TRBD2; V gene: TRBV7-2; CDR3 protein: CASSLGGLAGGKETQYF; CDR3 DNA: TGTGCCAGCAGCTTAGGGGGACTAGCGGGGGGCAAAGAGACCCAGTACTTC
J gene: TRBJ2-7; clone size: NA; D gene: TRBD1; V gene: TRBV19; CDR3 protein: CASSMGQGLHEQYF; CDR3 DNA: TGTGCCAGTAGTATGGGACAGGGACTCCACGAGCAGTACTTC
J gene: TRBJ2-7; clone size: NA; D gene: NA; V gene: TRBV7-9; CDR3 protein: CASSIRGREQYF; CDR3 DNA: TGTGCCAGCAGCATAAGGGGAAGGGAGCAGTACTTC
J gene: TRBJ2-7; clone size: once; D gene: TRBD1; V gene: TRBV2; CDR3 protein: CASSEGQGANEQYF; CDR3 DNA: TGTGCCAGCAGTGAGGGACAGGGGGCGAATGAGCAGTACTTC
J gene: TRBJ1-1; clone size: NA; D gene: TRBD1; V gene: TRBV11-3; CDR3 protein: CASSRQGADTEAFF; CDR3 DNA: TGTGCCAGCAGCAGACAGGGGGCGGACACTGAAGCTTTCTTT
J gene: TRBJ2-7; clone size: NA; D gene: TRBD1; V gene: TRBV19; CDR3 protein: CASSIGTGGFEQYF; CDR3 DNA: TGTGCCAGTAGTATTGGGACAGGGGGCTTTGAGCAGTACTTC
J gene: TRBJ1-3; clone size: once; D gene: NA; V gene: TRBV10-3; CDR3 protein: CAISPGDSGNTIYF; CDR3 DNA: TGTGCCATCAGCCCAGGCGACTCTGGAAACACCATATATTTT
J gene: TRBJ1-5; clone size: once; D gene: TRBD1; V gene: TRBV7-2; CDR3 protein: CASSLWPTGGSNQPQHF; CDR3 DNA: TGTGCCAGCAGCCTATGGCCGACAGGGGGTAGCAATCAGCCCCAGCATTTT
J gene: TRBJ2-1; clone size: NA; D gene: TRBD1; V gene: TRBV7-2; CDR3 protein: CASSLGTGGMNEQFF; CDR3 DNA: TGTGCCAGCAGCTTGGGGACAGGGGGAATGAATGAGCAGTTCTTC
J gene: TRBJ2-7; clone size: NA; D gene: TRBD2; V gene: TRBV5-1; CDR3 protein: CASSLSAGAYEQYF; CDR3 DNA: TGCGCCAGCAGCCTGTCGGCGGGGGCCTACGAGCAGTACTTC
J gene: TRBJ2-7; clone size: NA; D gene: TRBD2; V gene: TRBV19; CDR3 protein: CASSIAASGYYEQYF; CDR3 DNA: TGTGCCAGTAGTATAGCGGCTAGCGGGTACTACGAGCAGTACTTC